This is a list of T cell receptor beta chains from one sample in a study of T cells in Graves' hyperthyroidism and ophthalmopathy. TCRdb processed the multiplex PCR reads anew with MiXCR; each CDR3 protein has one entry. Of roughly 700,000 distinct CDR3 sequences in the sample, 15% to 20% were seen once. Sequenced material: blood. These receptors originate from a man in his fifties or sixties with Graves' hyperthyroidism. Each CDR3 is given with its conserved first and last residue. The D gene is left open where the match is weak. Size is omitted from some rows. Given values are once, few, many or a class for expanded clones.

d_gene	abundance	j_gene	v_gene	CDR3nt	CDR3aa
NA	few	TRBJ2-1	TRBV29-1	TGCAGCGTTGCGGGGCGGAACTACAATGAGCAGTTCTTC	CSVAGRNYNEQFF
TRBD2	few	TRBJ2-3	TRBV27	TGTGCCAGCAGTTTTATAGAACTAGCGGGAGGCAGGGATACGCAGTATTTT	CASSFIELAGGRDTQYF
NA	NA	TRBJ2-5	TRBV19	TGTGCCAGTAGCCCCCAGGGGGGGTCGGAGACCCAGTACTTC	CASSPQGGSETQYF
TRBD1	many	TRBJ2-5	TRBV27	TGTGCCAGCAGTCACGACAGGGTGGGCGAGACCCAGTACTTC	CASSHDRVGETQYF
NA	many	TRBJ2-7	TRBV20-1	TGCAGTGCTCTTTCTAGGGGAATAGCGTACGAGCAGTACTTC	CSALSRGIAYEQYF
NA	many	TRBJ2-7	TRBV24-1	TGTGCCACCAGTGATTTGCCGTGGAACGAGCAGTACTTC	CATSDLPWNEQYF
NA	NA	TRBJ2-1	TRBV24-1	TGTGCCACCAGTGATTTGTTGACAGCCTCCTACAATGAGCAGTTCTTC	CATSDLLTASYNEQFF
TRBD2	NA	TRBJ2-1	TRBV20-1	TGCAGTCCTGGCCCAGGGACTAGCGGAAACAATGACCAGTGCTTC	CSPGPGTSGNNDQCF
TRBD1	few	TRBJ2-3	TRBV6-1	TGTGCCCTCGGGGCAGGGGGCTCCACAGATACGCAGTATTTT	CALGAGGSTDTQYF
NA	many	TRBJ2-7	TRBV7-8	TGTGCCAGCAGCTTAGGGGACACCTACGAGCAGTACTTC	CASSLGDTYEQYF